Sequencing of this TCR beta chain was carried out in a study of beta chain features in type 1 diabetes. Whole-study results and caveats: TCRB CDR3 length was moderately but significantly reduced in all four CD4+ subsets of Type 1 diabetes patients. PCR may have favored shorter templates equally in patients and controls.

The isolated RNA, all of it, was reverse transcribed, so expressed TCRB transcripts were what got sequenced. Libraries were prepared by immunoSEQ multiplex PCR; TCRdb keeps only in-frame clonotypes and omits some of them. The sample consists of some 700,000 clones, under 15% of them appearing once. The V gene's germline CDR1 is PRHDT and CDR2 FYEKMQ (reference sequence). The CDR3 has 12 residues. The V end lost 5 bases, the J end lost 3 bases, and 7 bases lay between the germline ends. This clone was found a few times. What it binds is not known. The chain employs TRBV13 and TRBJ1-1; D is unclear. Sequenced material: naive CD4+ T cells from blood. The TCR sequence derives from a man between 18 and 29 years old with type 1 diabetes. The CDR3 reads CASSLTYTEAFF. The CDR3, as DNA: TGTGCCAGCAGCCTTACGTACACTGAAGCTTTCTTT.